This TCR beta chain stems from a study of long-term antiretroviral therapy in people with HIV. About the study: The earliest samples came from an era when ART typically awaited falling CD4 counts. Study observations and caveats: Clones that expanded before ART (that is, prior to treatment) dominated the repertoire at all time points. Investigators report no available data on ART adherence, viral resistance or therapy changes.

The assay used was immunoSEQ (version v3.0), run at survey level. Repertoires were generated with immunoSEQ multiplex PCR, while TCRdb's copy carries only in-frame clones and drops some. The sample contains around 19,000 clones, approximately 90% of which appear only once. About this clone: What it recognizes is unknown.

The V and J ends lost 8 bases and 3 bases respectively, with 7 bases between them. The CDR3 is 12 amino acids. CDR1 SNHLY and CDR2 FYNNEI come from the germline V gene. The chain is built from TRBV2 and TRBJ2-2, with D possibly being TRBD1 or TRBD2 (5 bases each). This TCR derives from a woman aged 30 to 39 with HIV. The sequencing used unsorted PBMCs, collected approximately 4.4 years before starting antiretroviral therapy. DNA of the CDR3: TGTGCCAGCCTGGGGGACACCGGGGAGCTGTTTTTT. As protein: CASLGDTGELFF.